This T cell receptor (beta chain) derives from a study of T cell responses to AZD1222 COVID-19 vaccine. Study-wide results and caveats: CD4 TCRs associated with vaccination spanned spike, dominating at 160-218 and 743-854. Clonal diversity was possibly underestimated; the donors were predominantly white British and more often female. Without day 14 samples, only post-peak T cell repertoires were studied.

The trim removed 0 bases at V and 0 bases at J, leaving 6 bases unmatched. The CDR3 is 17 residues long. Per germline, CDR1 SGHRS and CDR2 YFSETQ. With regard to this clone: The antigen is not known.

Assay used: immunoSEQ multiplex PCR; TCRdb lists only in-frame clones, some missing. The sample consists of about 95,000 clones, about 89% of them appearing once. This TCR derives from an adult in good health. The material was peripheral blood, obtained on day 0 of AZD1222 vaccination. The rearrangement links TRBV5-1 to TRBJ1-3; 7 bases are shared with TRBD1. The CDR3 sequence is CASSLAPAGGSGNTIYF. The CDR3 region has the DNA TGCGCCAGCAGCTTGGCCCCGGCAGGGGGCTCTGGAAACACCATATATTTT.